Reported below is one T cell receptor (beta chain). Its antigen is still unknown. Blood got drawn at baseline, again on cycle 4 day 1, and then on cycle 7 day 1. This table comes from immunoSEQ multiplex PCR, and its TCRdb copy is limited to in-frame clones, with some not included. The sample includes 50,000 to 75,000 clones, more than 85% of them seen just once. This entry belongs to a study of OX40 agonist ivuxolimab in advanced cancers. Study-level background: A male proportion of over 75% was recorded, with mean age approximately 57 years and range about 20 to 79. Findings of the study overall: People who partly responded at 0.1-3.0 mg/kg had some of the least clonal expansion seen. Normalized T-cell clonal expansion was also low in a subset of nonresponders.

Per the germline V gene, CDR1 is WNHNN and CDR2 is SYGVQD (reference sequence). V was trimmed by 5 bases and J by 8 bases, leaving 18 bases between them. CDR3 size: 14 residues. V is TRBV10-1 and J is TRBJ1-1; TRBD1 might be the D (5 bases). The origin of this receptor is an adult with an advanced solid tumor such as melanoma, head and neck, liver or kidney cancer. This specimen consisted of CD4+ or CD8+ T cells sorted from blood, obtained in a trial of the OX40 agonist ivuxolimab. This CDR3 is CASSSGSDTDEAFF. Written as DNA, the CDR3 is TGCGCCAGCAGTTCTGGGTCGGACACGGACGAAGCTTTCTTT.